The entry below describes one T cell receptor (beta chain). These data originate in a study of PD-1 blockade in classical Hodgkin lymphoma. No patient escaped relapse after autologous stem cell transplantation, and brentuximab vedotin exposure varied. Profiling relied on immunoSEQ multiplex PCR, and the TCRdb table lists in-frame clones only, not all of them. The sample records 15,000 to 20,000 clones, approximately 84% being singletons. The V end lost 0 bases, the J end lost 4 bases, and 11 bases lay between the germline ends. This CDR3 has 15 amino acids. Germline V lookup: CDR1 SGHVS, CDR2 FQNEAQ. This specimen was peripheral blood mononuclear cells (PBMCs), taken at baseline. The chain uses TRBV7-8 and TRBJ2-3; no reliable D call. This receptor was taken from a human donor with classical Hodgkin lymphoma. CDR3 nucleotide sequence: TGTGCCAGCAGCTTAGCCCCCCGGGCGTCAGATACGCAGTATTTT. This translates into CASSLAPRASDTQYF.